This T cell receptor (beta chain) appears in the sequencing data of a study of post-analysis software for immune sequencing data. Study findings and constraints: Included in a set of roughly 5 TRBV segments more frequent in patients than controls were TRBV5-6, TRBV5-1 and TRBV20-1.

Tagging with unique molecular identifiers was a feature of the TCR beta cDNA libraries. A population of about 0.95 to 11 million T cells gave rise to about half a million cDNA molecules. TCRdb reprocessed the PCR reads via MiXCR and lists one record per CDR3 protein. The data contain some 690,000 distinct CDR3 sequences, around 60% of them singletons. Comment on this clonotype: What it binds is unknown.

This CDR3 region has 16 residues. The germline V gene encodes CDR1 MRHNA and CDR2 SNTAGT. V was cut by 0 bases and J by 3 bases, with 12 bases left in between. This chain joins TRBV6-4 and TRBJ2-1; tentative D call: TRBD2 (5 bases). The clonotype originates from a girl aged 2 to 10 with multiple sclerosis. The sequenced material came from blood. The CDR3 nucleotides read TGTGCCAGCAGTGACTCAGGGAGCGCCATCTACAATGAGCAGTTCTTC. Its translation: CASSDSGSAIYNEQFF.